Below are 10 T cell receptor beta chains sequenced from a single sample in a study of cytotoxic CD8 clonotypes in ibrutinib-treated CLL. Only in-frame clones appear in the TCRdb table, and some are missing; sequencing was by immunoSEQ multiplex PCR. The repertoire has 200,000 to 250,000 clones, 70% of them found once; the top ten carry 15%. The sequencing used PBMCs, collected after 24 months of ibrutinib treatment. These receptors all stem from a human donor with chronic lymphocytic leukemia.

This clone appeared a few times. The V gene is TRBV6-5, the J gene TRBJ2-7; a possible D gene is TRBD1 (6 bases). Trimming shortened V by 0 bases and J by 3 bases, and 9 bases separated the two germline ends. The CDR3 runs to 14 residues. Germline CDR1 is MNHEY and CDR2 is SVGAGI. For the CDR3, the DNA is TGTGCCAGCAGTTACTCGTCCAGGGGCTACGAGCAGTACTTC. This sequence encodes CASSYSSRGYEQYF.

V gene TRBV19 combines with J gene TRBJ1-4; no firm D call. The V end was cut by 5 bases, the J end by 8 bases, with 21 bases between. CDR1 and CDR2 (germline): LNHDA, SQIVND (reference sequence). This CDR3 is 16 amino acids long. DNA of the CDR3: TGTGCCAGTAGTGAATTGGGCTACACCGTTGGGGAAAAACTGTTTTTT. It encodes CASSELGYTVGEKLFF.

This clone has only a few counts. This chain connects TRBV25-1 to TRBJ2-1, with 8 bases lining up with TRBD2. This CDR3 is 14 amino acids long. Germline V gene data show CDR1 as MGHDK and CDR2 as SYGVNS. The J segment lost 6 bases and the V segment lost 5 bases, leaving 6 bases of the junction unmatched. As DNA, the CDR3 is TGTGCCAGCAGTCGACTAGCGCGGGGCAATGAGCAGTTCTTC. Amino acid sequence: CASSRLARGNEQFF.

This clone appeared a single time. The chain uses TRBV19 and TRBJ1-2, with 9 bases matching TRBD1. V was pared by 3 bases and J by 2 bases, with 4 bases of the junction left unmatched. The length of the CDR3 is 15 residues. Germline CDR1 LNHDA, CDR2 SQIVND (reference sequence). CDR3: CASSIRQGGNYGYTF. The CDR3 DNA sequence: TGTGCCAGTAGTATCCGACAGGGGGGGAACTATGGCTACACCTTC.

The rearrangement links TRBV11-2 to TRBJ2-6; D unclear. Trimming shortened V by 3 bases and J by 4 bases, and 16 bases separated the two germline ends. The CDR3 consists of 17 residues. Germline CDR1 reads SGHAT; CDR2 reads FQNNGV. The CDR3 reads CASSFTVALTGANVLTF. The CDR3 DNA is TGTGCCAGCAGCTTTACTGTCGCGCTAACCGGGGCCAACGTCCTGACTTTC.

This chain links TRBV30 with TRBJ2-7; D is possibly TRBD2 (6 bases). CDR1 GTSNPN and CDR2 SVGIG come from the germline V gene (reference sequence). The CDR3 loop spans 11 amino acids. The germline V and J ends were trimmed by 5 bases and 3 bases, with 8 bases remaining between them. CDR3 region: CAWGGFYEQYF. The CDR3 nucleotides read TGTGCCTGGGGAGGGTTCTACGAGCAGTACTTC.

This chain uses TRBV11-1 with TRBJ2-7; no clear D. Germline V gives CDR1 SGHAT, CDR2 FQDESV (reference sequence). V was trimmed by 5 bases and J by 7 bases, leaving 12 bases between them. The CDR3 spans 12 residues. The CDR3 DNA reads TGTGCCAGCAGCCCCCAGCTCGGTGAGCAGTACTTC. Its protein product is CASSPQLGEQYF.

This clone was observed a few times. V and J are TRBV11-1 and TRBJ2-2; D is unresolved. Germline V gene data show CDR1 as SGHAT and CDR2 as FQDESV (reference sequence). V lost 2 bases to trimming and J lost 10 bases, with 8 bases between them. CDR3 length: 12 residues. CDR3: CASSLLMEELFF. For the CDR3, the DNA is TGTGCCAGCAGCTTATTGATGGAGGAGCTGTTTTTT.

The J gene is TRBJ2-7, the V gene TRBV27, with TRBD1 as a possible D gene (5 bases). Germline CDR1 MNHEY, CDR2 SMNVEV (reference sequence). The CDR3 has 16 amino acids. Trimming removed 8 bases from V and 4 bases from J, with 24 bases in between. CDR3 nucleotides: TGTGCCAGCGCTGGGGTGGTAGGGGCGAATTCATACGAGCAGTACTTC. Encoded protein: CASAGVVGANSYEQYF.

The chain joins TRBV25-1 to TRBJ2-1; 11 positions match TRBD2. The CDR3 contains 14 residues. Germline assignment: CDR1 MGHDK and CDR2 SYGVNS. V lost 9 bases and J lost 3; bases outside the gene matches: 4. The CDR3 sequence is CASLGTSGYNEQFF. As DNA, the CDR3 is TGTGCCAGTCTTGGGACTAGCGGCTACAATGAGCAGTTCTTC.